The entry that follows covers one T cell receptor beta chain sequence. Its cognate antigen is unknown. Researchers made TCR beta libraries by using iRepertoire HTBI primers and running Arm-PCR on CDR3 regions. TCRdb reprocessed the multiplex PCR reads with MiXCR, giving one entry per CDR3 protein. The data hold about 460,000 distinct CDR3 sequences, with approximately 23% observed a single time. This record belongs to a study of regulatory T cells in long-lasting Graves disease. The sample's time point: persistent/refractory GD, antithyroid drugs over 5 years with positive TRAb. Construction of the TCR library relied on RNA isolated from PBMCs. In Xi'an, China, an endocrinology department was the source of patients. Study results and caveats: TCR diversity was lower in persistent than newly diagnosed Graves' disease.

The V gene lost 4 bases and the J gene lost 12 bases, with 12 bases spanning the gap. Germline CDR1 and CDR2: SGHAT and FQNNGV. This CDR3 region has 12 residues. This receptor was obtained from a female donor with Graves disease. This chain uses TRBV11-2 with TRBJ1-4; the D gene is possibly TRBD1 (6 bases). The material sequenced was peripheral blood mononuclear cells (PBMCs), taken when the disease was refractory, from a patient treated with antithyroid drugs. Here the CDR3 reads CASSSGQLELFF. CDR3 in DNA: TGTGCCAGCAGCTCCGGACAGCTGGAACTGTTTTTT.